This T cell receptor beta chain is from a study of blood T cell repertoires in COVID-19. Overall study: In each case, the material was cDNA or gDNA derived from T cells, B-cell-depleted T cells, or PBMCs.

Germline V gives CDR1 SGHTS, CDR2 YDEGEE. V was pared by 4 bases and J by 5 bases, with 13 bases between. This CDR3 region has 14 residues. The assay was immunoSEQ multiplex PCR, and TCRdb's table has in-frame clones only and misses some. This table has tens of thousands of clones, approximately 86% appearing once. The V call is TRBV5-8, the J call TRBJ1-5; tentative D call: TRBD1 (5 bases). This sequence originates from a man in his forties or fifties with active COVID-19. Sequencing was carried out using peripheral blood. The CDR3 sequence: CASSVGRGDQPQHF. CDR3 nucleotide sequence: TGTGCCAGCAGCGTTGGGAGGGGCGATCAGCCCCAGCATTTT.